The clone carrying this TCR beta chain was recorded many times. Its antigen is as yet unknown. The record originates from a study of T cells in Graves' hyperthyroidism and ophthalmopathy. Study conclusions and caveats: Most thyroid clonotypes expanded above 0.001 appeared in blood too.

Stable disease denoted Graves' hyperthyroidism without ophthalmopathy progression within 18 months. TCR beta CDR3 regions were amplified from RNA transcripts. First-round RT-PCR of the TCR CDR3 relied on the HTBI primer set. TCRdb itself ran the multiplex PCR reads through MiXCR, one entry per CDR3 protein. The data show roughly 290,000 distinct CDR3 sequences, with roughly 15% seen just once and 7.9% held by the top ten. Germline values: CDR1 MNHNS, CDR2 SASEGT. V was pared by 6 bases and J by 9 bases, with 4 bases of the junction left unmatched. CDR3 length equals 13 residues. The clonotype originates from a woman aged 40 to 55 with Graves' hyperthyroidism. Sequenced material: blood. This rearrangement joins TRBV6-1 to TRBJ2-4; 11 bases are shared with TRBD2. CDR3 sequence: CASRLAGEGIQYF. The CDR3 DNA is TGTGCCAGCAGACTAGCGGGAGAAGGCATTCAGTACTTC.